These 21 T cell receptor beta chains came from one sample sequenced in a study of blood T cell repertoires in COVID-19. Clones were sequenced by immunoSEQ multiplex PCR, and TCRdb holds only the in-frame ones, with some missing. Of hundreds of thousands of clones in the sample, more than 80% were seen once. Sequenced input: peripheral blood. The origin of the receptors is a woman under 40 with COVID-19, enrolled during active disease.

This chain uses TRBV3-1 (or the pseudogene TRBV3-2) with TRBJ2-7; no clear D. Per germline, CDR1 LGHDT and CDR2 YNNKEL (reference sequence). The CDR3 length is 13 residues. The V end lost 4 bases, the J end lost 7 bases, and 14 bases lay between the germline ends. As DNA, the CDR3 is TGTGCCAGCAGCCGTGCCGGGTCGGAGGAGCAGTACGTC. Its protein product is CASSRAGSEEQYV.

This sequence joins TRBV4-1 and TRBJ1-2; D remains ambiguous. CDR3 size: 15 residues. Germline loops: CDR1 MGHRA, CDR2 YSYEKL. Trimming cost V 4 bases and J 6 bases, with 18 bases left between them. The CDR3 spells CASSLEMMGVNGYTF. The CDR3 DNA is TGCGCCAGCAGCCTGGAAATGATGGGAGTAAATGGCTACACCTTC.

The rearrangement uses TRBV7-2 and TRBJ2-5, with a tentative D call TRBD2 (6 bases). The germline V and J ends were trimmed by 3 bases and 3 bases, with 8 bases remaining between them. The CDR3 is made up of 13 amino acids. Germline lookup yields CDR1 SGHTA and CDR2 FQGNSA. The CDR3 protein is CASSLTRKETQYF. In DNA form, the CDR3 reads TGTGCCAGCAGCTTGACTAGAAAAGAGACCCAGTACTTC.

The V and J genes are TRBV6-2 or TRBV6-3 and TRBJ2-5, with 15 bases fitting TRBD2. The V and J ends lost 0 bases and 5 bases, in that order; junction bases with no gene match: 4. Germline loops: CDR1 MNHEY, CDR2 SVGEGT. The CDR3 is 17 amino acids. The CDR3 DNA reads TGTGCCAGCAGTTACTCGGGGACTAGCGGGAGGATCGAGACCCAGTACTTC. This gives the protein CASSYSGTSGRIETQYF.

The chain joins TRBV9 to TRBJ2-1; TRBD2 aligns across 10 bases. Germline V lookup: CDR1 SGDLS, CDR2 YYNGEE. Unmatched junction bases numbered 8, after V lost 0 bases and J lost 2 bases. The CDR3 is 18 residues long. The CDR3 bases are TGTGCCAGCAGCGTAGGGGTAACTAGCGGGGTCACCTACAATGAGCAGTTCTTC. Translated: CASSVGVTSGVTYNEQFF.

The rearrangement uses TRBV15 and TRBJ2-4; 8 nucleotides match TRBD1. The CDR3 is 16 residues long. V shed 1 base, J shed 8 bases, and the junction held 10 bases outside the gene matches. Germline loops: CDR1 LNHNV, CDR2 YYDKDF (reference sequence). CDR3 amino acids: CATSRATTGARDIQYF. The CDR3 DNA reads TGTGCCACCAGCAGAGCTACGACAGGGGCCAGGGACATTCAGTACTTC.

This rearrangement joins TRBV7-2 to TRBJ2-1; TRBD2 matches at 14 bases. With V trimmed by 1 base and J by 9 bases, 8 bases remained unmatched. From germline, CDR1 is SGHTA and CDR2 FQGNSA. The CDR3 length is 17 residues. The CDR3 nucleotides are TGTGCCAGCAGCTTAGGGGGACTAGCGGGAGTGTCGGGTGAGCAGTTCTTC. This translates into CASSLGGLAGVSGEQFF.

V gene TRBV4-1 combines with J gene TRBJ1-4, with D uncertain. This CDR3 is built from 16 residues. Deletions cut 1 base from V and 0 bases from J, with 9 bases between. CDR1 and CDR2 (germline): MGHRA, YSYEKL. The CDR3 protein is CASSQAGSATNEKLFF. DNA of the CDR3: TGCGCCAGCAGCCAAGCCGGGAGTGCAACTAATGAAAAACTGTTTTTT.

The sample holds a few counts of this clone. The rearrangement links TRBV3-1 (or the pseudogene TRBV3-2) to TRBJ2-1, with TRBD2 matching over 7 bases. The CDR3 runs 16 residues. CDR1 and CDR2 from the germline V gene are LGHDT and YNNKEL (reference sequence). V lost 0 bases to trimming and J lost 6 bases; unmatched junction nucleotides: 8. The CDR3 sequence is CASSQDPGRVGNEQFF. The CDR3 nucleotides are TGTGCCAGCAGCCAAGACCCGGGGAGGGTTGGCAATGAGCAGTTCTTC.

The CDR3 coding sequence is TGTGCCATCAGTGAGTCGCCGGCGGGGGCCTACGAGCAGTACTTC. Residues: CAISESPAGAYEQYF. This chain joins TRBV10-3 and TRBJ2-7; 7 bases match TRBD2. CDR3 length: 15 amino acids. Germline V lookup: CDR1 ENHRY, CDR2 SYGVKD. With 0 bases clipped from V and 2 bases from J, the junction kept 4 bases outside the gene matches.

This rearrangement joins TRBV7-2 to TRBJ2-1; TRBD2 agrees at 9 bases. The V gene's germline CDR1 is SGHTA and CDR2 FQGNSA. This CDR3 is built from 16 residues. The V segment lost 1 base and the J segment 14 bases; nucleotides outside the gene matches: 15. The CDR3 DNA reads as TGTGCCAGCAGCTTAGTGGGCCAAGGCGGGAGGGACAAGAAGTTCTTC. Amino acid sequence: CASSLVGQGGRDKKFF.

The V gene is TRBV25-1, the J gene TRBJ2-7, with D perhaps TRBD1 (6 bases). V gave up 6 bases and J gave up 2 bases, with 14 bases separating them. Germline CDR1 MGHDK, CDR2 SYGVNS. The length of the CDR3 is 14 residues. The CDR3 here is CASSAGQSTYEQYF. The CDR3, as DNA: TGTGCCAGCAGCGCCGGACAGTCCACCTACGAGCAGTACTTC.

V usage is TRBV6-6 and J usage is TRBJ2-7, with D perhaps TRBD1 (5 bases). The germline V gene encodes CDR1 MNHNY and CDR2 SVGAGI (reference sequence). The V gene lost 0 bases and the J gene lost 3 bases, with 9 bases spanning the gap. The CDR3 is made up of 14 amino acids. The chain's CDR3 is CASSYSAGIYEQYF. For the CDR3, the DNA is TGTGCCAGCAGTTACTCTGCAGGGATCTACGAGCAGTACTTC.

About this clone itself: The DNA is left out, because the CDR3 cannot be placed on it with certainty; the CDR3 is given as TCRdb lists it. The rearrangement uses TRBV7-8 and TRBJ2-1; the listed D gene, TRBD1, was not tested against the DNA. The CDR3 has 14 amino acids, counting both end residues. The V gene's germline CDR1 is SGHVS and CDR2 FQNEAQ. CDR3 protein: CASSFRARANEQFF.

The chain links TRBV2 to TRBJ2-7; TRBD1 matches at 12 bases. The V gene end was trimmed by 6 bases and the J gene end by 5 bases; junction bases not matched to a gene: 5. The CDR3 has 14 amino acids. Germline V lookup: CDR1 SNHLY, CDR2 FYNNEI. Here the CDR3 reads CASRGGQGADEQYV. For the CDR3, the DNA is TGTGCCAGCAGAGGGGGACAGGGGGCAGACGAGCAGTACGTC.

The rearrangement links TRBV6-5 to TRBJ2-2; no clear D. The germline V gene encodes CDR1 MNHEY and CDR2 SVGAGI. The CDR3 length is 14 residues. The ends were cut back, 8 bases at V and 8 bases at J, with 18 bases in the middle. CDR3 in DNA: TGTGCCAGCGGGCAACCCCCTAACTTGGGGGAGCTGTTTTTT. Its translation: CASGQPPNLGELFF.

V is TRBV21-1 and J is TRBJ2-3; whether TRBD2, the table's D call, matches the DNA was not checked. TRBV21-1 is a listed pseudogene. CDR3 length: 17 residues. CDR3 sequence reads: CASSKFGKLFFSGTQYF. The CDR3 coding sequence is TGTGCCAGCAGCAAATTTGGTAAACTCTTTTTTTCGGGTACGCAGTATTTT.

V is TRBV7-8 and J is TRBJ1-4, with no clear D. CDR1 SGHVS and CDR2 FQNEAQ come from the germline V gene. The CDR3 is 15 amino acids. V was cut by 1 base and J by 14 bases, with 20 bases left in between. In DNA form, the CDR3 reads TGTGCCAGCAGCTTAGAGAATTGGGTTGGGGAGAGGCTGTTTTTT. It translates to CASSLENWVGERLFF.

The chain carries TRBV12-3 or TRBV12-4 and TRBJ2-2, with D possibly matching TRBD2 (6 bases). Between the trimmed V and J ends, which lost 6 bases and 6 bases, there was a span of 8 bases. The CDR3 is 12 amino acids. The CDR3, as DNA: TGTGCCAGCAGAGCGGGCCCCGGGGAGCTGTTTTTT. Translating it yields CASRAGPGELFF.

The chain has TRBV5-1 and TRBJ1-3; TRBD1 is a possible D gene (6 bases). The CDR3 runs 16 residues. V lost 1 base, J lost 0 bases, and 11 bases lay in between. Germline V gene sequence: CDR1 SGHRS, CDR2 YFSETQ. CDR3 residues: CASSLSGQNSGNTIYF. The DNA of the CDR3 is TGCGCCAGCAGCTTGTCAGGACAGAACTCTGGAAACACCATATATTTT.

CDR3 amino acids: CASRATSANTGELFF. For the CDR3, the DNA is TGTGCCAGCAGGGCCACTAGTGCGAACACCGGGGAGCTGTTTTTT. V usage is TRBV7-2 and J usage is TRBJ2-2; TRBD2 might be the D (5 bases). The CDR3 runs 15 residues. The ends were cut back, 6 bases at V and 0 bases at J, with 11 bases in the middle. Germline V gene lookup returns CDR1 SGHTA and CDR2 FQGNSA.